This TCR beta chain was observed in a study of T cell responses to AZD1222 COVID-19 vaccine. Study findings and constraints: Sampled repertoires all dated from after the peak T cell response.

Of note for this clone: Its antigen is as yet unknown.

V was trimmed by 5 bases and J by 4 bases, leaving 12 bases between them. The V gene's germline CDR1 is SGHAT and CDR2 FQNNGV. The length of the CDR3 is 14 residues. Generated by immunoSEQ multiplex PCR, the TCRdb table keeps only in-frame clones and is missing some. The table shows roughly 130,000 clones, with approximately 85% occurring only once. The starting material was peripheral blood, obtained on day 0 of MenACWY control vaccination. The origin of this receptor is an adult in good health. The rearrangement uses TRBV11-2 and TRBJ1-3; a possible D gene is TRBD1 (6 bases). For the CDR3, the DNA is TGTGCCAGCAGCCGCCCAGGGACAGGAAACACCATATATTTT. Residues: CASSRPGTGNTIYF.